Included here is one TCR beta chain sequence, with context. This specimen comes from a study of blood T cell repertoires in COVID-19. On the study more broadly: The samples span acute and convalescent COVID-19 from the United States, Italy and Spain. From T cells, B-cell-depleted T cells, or PBMCs came the material, which was cDNA or gDNA.

Authors' processing steps: Nucleated cell number was recorded as an estimate derived from reference gene primer amplification. Only in-frame clones appear in the TCRdb table, and some are missing; sequencing was by immunoSEQ multiplex PCR. Clone size and the V and J calls come from that table; the DNA yielded D and trimming. This repertoire shows under 150,000 clones, roughly 90% found once; its top ten account for roughly 2.2%. This CDR3 has 17 residues. The V gene's germline CDR1 is KGHSH and CDR2 LQKENI. The V end lost 3 bases, the J end lost 0 bases, and 12 bases lay between the germline ends. The source of this sequence is a man in his 70s with active COVID-19. The sequencing input was peripheral blood. This chain connects TRBV18 to TRBJ1-6; D is undetermined. CDR3 loop: CASSPREASSYNSPLHF. In nucleotides, the CDR3 is TGTGCCAGCTCACCGCGAGAGGCAAGCTCCTATAATTCACCCCTCCACTTT.